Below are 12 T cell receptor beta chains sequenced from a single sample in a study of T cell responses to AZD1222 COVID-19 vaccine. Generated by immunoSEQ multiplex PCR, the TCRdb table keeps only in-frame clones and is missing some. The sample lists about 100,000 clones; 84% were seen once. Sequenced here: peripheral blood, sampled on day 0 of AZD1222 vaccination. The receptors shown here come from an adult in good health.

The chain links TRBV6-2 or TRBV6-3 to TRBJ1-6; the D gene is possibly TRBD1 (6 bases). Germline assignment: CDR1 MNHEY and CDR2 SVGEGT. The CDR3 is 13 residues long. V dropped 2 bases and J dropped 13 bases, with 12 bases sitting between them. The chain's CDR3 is CASSYGQGTPLHF. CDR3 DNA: TGTGCCAGCAGTTACGGGCAGGGGACGCCCCTCCACTTT.

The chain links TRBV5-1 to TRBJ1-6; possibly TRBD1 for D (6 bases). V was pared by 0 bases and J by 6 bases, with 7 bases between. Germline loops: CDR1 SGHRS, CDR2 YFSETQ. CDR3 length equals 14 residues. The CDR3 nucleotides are TGCGCCAGCAGCTTGGAGGGGGGTAATTCACCCCTCCACTTT. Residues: CASSLEGGNSPLHF.

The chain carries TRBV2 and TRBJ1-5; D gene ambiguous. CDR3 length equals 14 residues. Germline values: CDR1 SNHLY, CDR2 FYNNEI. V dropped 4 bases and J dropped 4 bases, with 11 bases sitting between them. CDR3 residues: CASSVVGLNQPQHF. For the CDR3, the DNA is TGTGCCAGCAGTGTTGTGGGTTTAAATCAGCCCCAGCATTTT. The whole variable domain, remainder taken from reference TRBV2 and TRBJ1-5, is EPEVTQTPSHQVTQMGQEVILRCVPISNHLYFYWYRQILGQKVEFLVSFYNNEISEKSEIFDDQFSVERPDGSNFTLKIRSTKLEDSAMYFCASSVVGLNQPQHFGDGTRLSIL.

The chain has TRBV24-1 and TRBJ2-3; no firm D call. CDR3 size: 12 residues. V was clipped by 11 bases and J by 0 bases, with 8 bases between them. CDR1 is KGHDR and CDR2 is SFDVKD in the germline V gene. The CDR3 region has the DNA TGTGCCATTGCGGATAGCACAGATACGCAGTATTTT. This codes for CAIADSTDTQYF.

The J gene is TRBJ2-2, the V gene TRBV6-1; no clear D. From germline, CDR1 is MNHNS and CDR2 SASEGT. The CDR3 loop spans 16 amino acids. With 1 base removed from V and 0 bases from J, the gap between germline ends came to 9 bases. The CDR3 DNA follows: TGTGCCAGCAGTGAAGTTCTGACATCGAACACCGGGGAGCTGTTTTTT. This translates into CASSEVLTSNTGELFF.

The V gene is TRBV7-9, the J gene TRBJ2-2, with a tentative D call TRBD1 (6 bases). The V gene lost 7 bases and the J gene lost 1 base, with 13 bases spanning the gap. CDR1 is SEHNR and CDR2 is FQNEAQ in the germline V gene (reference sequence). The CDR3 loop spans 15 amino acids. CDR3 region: CASTVYRENTGELFF. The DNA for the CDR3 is TGTGCCAGCACCGTATACAGGGAGAACACCGGGGAGCTGTTTTTT.

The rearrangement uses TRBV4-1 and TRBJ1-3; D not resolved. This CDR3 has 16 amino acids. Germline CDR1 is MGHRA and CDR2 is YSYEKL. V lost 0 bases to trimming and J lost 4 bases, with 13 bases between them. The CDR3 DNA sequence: TGCGCCAGCAGCCAAGAGCCCGCTCTCACCGGAAACACCATATATTTT. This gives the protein CASSQEPALTGNTIYF.

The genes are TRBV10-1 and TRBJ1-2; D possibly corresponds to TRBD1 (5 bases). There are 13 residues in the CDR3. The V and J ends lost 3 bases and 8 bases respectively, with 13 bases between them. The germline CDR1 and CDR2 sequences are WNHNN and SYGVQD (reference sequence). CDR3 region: CASSDGTSYGYTF. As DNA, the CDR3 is TGCGCCAGCAGTGATGGGACCTCTTACGGCTACACCTTC.

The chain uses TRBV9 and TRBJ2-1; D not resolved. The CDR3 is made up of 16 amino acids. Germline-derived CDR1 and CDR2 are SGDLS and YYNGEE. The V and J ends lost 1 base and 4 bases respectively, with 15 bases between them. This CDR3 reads CASSVRMGTSYNEQFF. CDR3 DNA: TGTGCCAGCAGCGTACGTATGGGCACTTCTTACAATGAGCAGTTCTTC.

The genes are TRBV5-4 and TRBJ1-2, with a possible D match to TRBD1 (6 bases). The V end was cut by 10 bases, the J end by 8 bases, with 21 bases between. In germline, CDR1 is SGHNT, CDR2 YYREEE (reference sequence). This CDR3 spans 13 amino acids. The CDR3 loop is CARRWGGAGGYTF. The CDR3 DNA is TGTGCCCGCCGCTGGGGGGGGGCGGGGGGCTACACCTTC.

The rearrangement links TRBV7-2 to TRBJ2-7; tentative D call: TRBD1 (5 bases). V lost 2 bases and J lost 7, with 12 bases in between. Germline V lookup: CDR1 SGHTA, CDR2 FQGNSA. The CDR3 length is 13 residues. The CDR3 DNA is TGTGCCAGCAGCTTAAGTGGGTCAGGGGAGCAGTACTTC. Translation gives CASSLSGSGEQYF.

The CDR3 nucleotides read TGTGCCAGCAGATTAGGGCACGCGCTTGATGGCTACACCTTC. This encodes CASRLGHALDGYTF. The chain has TRBV28 and TRBJ1-2; the D is unclear. Trimming took off 6 bases at V and 6 bases at J, with 17 bases between the two ends. The CDR3 length is 14 residues. The V gene's germline CDR1 is MDHEN and CDR2 SYDVKM.